One and the same sample provided the 19 T cell receptor beta chains below, sequenced in a study of CD8+ T cells in alopecia areata. Treatment denoted: oral pan-JAK inhibitor, 5-10 mg twice daily. Following extraction, RNA underwent reverse transcription to cDNA, which served as the sequencing template. The assay was immunoSEQ multiplex PCR, and TCRdb's table has in-frame clones only and misses some. Altogether 150,000 to 200,000 clones are present, about 60% being singletons, with the ten largest covering about 14%. The source was CD4+ T cells sorted from blood, collected at week 24, from a patient treated with tofacitinib. Receptor source: a human donor with alopecia areata.

V usage is TRBV29-1 and J usage is TRBJ1-2; D gene unclear. Trimming left V 0 bases short and J 4 bases short, with 9 bases between. CDR1 and CDR2 from the germline V gene are SQVTM and ANQGSEA. The CDR3 extends over 13 amino acids. CDR3 sequence (DNA): TGCAGCGTTGAAGATCCCGCAGCCTATGGCTACACCTTC. Amino acids: CSVEDPAAYGYTF. Complete variable domain (other parts from reference TRBV29-1 and TRBJ1-2): SAVISQKPSRDICQRGTSLTIQCQVDSQVTMMFWYRQQPGQSLTLIATANQGSEATYESGFVIDKFPISRPNLTFSTLTVSNMSPEDSSIYLCSVEDPAAYGYTFGSGTRLTVV.

This clone was seen a handful of times. The V call is TRBV4-2, the J call TRBJ2-3; D possibly corresponds to TRBD2 (5 bases). Germline V gene data show CDR1 as LGHNA and CDR2 as YNFKEQ. The CDR3 loop spans 13 amino acids. Trimming cost V 4 bases and J 2 bases, with 7 bases left between them. CDR3 DNA sequence: TGTGCCAGCAGCCCGGGGATCACAGATACGCAGTATTTT. This sequence encodes CASSPGITDTQYF.

The chain links TRBV4-1 to TRBJ2-2; D unclear. The CDR3 runs 15 residues. CDR1 and CDR2 (germline): MGHRA, YSYEKL. With 5 bases removed from V and 3 bases from J, the gap between germline ends came to 13 bases. The CDR3 sequence: CASSSLRTDTGELFF. The CDR3 DNA reads TGCGCCAGCAGCTCACTACGGACGGACACCGGGGAGCTGTTTTTT.

This clone showed up just a few times. V usage is TRBV7-8 and J usage is TRBJ1-3, with D uncertain. CDR3 length: 15 residues. The germline V gene has CDR1 SGHVS and CDR2 FQNEAQ. V lost 2 bases to trimming and J lost 3 bases, with 11 bases between them. The CDR3 region has the DNA TGTGCCAGCAGCTTACCACCAGGTTATGGAAACACCATATATTTT. It is translated as CASSLPPGYGNTIYF.

CDR3 bases: TGTGCCAGCAGCGTAGGGGTCGGGCGGGGGCCCTCCTACAATGAGCAGTTCTTC. Its translation is CASSVGVGRGPSYNEQFF. The V and J genes are TRBV9 and TRBJ2-1; D is possibly TRBD2 (7 bases). The germline CDR1 and CDR2 sequences are SGDLS and YYNGEE. CDR3 length: 18 amino acids. Trimming removed 0 bases at V and 0 bases at J, with 16 bases between. The full variable domain, in which reference TRBV9 and TRBJ2-1 provide the parts outside the CDR3, is DSGVTQTPKHLITATGQRVTLRCSPRSGDLSVYWYQQSLDQGLQFLIQYYNGEERAKGNILERFSAQQFPDLHSELNLSSLELGDSALYFCASSVGVGRGPSYNEQFFGPGTRLTVL.

This clone appeared once. The chain employs TRBV7-2 and TRBJ1-1; TRBD1 might be the D (6 bases). V was cut by 6 bases and J by 5 bases, with 16 bases left in between. CDR1 is SGHTA, CDR2 FQGNSA, per germline. The CDR3 is made up of 14 amino acids. Written as DNA, the CDR3 is TGTGCCAGCAGTGTCCCGGGGGCAAGAACTGAAGCTTTCTTT. This encodes CASSVPGARTEAFF.

The V gene is TRBV30, the J gene TRBJ2-7; D not resolved. The CDR3 length is 11 residues. Trimming removed 4 bases from V and 2 bases from J, with 6 bases in between. CDR1 is GTSNPN and CDR2 is SVGIG in the germline V gene (reference sequence). The CDR3 here is CAWNGPYEQYF. The CDR3 DNA reads TGTGCCTGGAATGGTCCCTACGAGCAGTACTTC.

This sequence joins TRBV6-5 and TRBJ1-1; D is undetermined. The CDR3 loop spans 13 amino acids. Germline loops: CDR1 MNHEY, CDR2 SVGAGI. Between the trimmed V and J ends, which lost 7 bases and 1 base, there was a span of 10 bases. CDR3 region: CASTLEQNTEAFF. The CDR3 DNA follows: TGTGCCAGCACCCTTGAGCAGAACACTGAAGCTTTCTTT.

V is TRBV2 and J is TRBJ2-7; a weak D match, TRBD1 (6 bases). Germline V gives CDR1 SNHLY, CDR2 FYNNEI. The CDR3 runs to 12 residues. Trimming stripped 5 bases from V and 6 bases from J, with 11 bases between. CDR3 protein: CASSRQVREQYF. CDR3 DNA sequence: TGTGCCAGCAGTCGACAGGTACGCGAGCAGTACTTC.

The rearrangement links TRBV5-6 to TRBJ1-1, with D perhaps TRBD1 (5 bases). The CDR3 loop spans 16 amino acids. Germline assignment: CDR1 SGHDT and CDR2 YYEEEE. V was trimmed by 2 bases and J by 2 bases, leaving 16 bases between them. This chain's CDR3 is CASSLLSGTVNTEAFF. The CDR3 DNA is TGTGCCAGCAGCTTATTATCCGGGACCGTTAACACTGAAGCTTTCTTT.

This clone was picked up one time. The CDR3 reads CASSFDLNTEAFF. CDR3 bases: TGTGCCAGCAGTTTCGACCTGAACACTGAAGCTTTCTTT. This sequence joins TRBV6-1 and TRBJ1-1, with unresolved D. This CDR3 is built from 13 residues. V lost 5 bases and J lost 0, with 7 bases in between. CDR1 is MNHNS and CDR2 is SASEGT in the germline V gene.

The rearrangement uses TRBV2 and TRBJ2-1; D is uncertain. The CDR3 runs 13 residues. Germline V gene sequence: CDR1 SNHLY, CDR2 FYNNEI. Trimming stripped 4 bases from V and 10 bases from J, with 14 bases between. The CDR3: CASSVYQLMEQFF. The CDR3 coding sequence is TGTGCCAGCAGTGTGTACCAGCTCATGGAGCAGTTCTTC.

In DNA form, the CDR3 reads TGTGCCAGTAGTACCCCTGGACAGCTCACAGATACGCAGTATTTT. Encoded protein: CASSTPGQLTDTQYF. The chain couples TRBV19 to TRBJ2-3, with a tentative D call TRBD1 (6 bases). CDR3 length: 15 amino acids. Per the germline V gene, CDR1 is LNHDA and CDR2 is SQIVND (reference sequence). V lost 4 bases, J lost 2 bases, and 13 bases lay in between.

The J gene is TRBJ1-2, the V gene TRBV25-1; TRBD1 might be the D (5 bases). Germline CDR1 reads MGHDK; CDR2 reads SYGVNS. V shed 4 bases and J shed 4 bases, with 10 bases lying between them. The CDR3 is 13 residues long. Here the CDR3 reads CASSAGGVYGYTF. The CDR3 nucleotides read TGTGCCAGCAGTGCAGGAGGGGTCTATGGCTACACCTTC.

The chain recombines TRBV30 with TRBJ1-1; D may be TRBD1 (5 bases). Trimming stripped 3 bases from V and 4 bases from J, with 21 bases between. The CDR3 is 16 residues long. In germline, CDR1 is GTSNPN, CDR2 SVGIG (reference sequence). The CDR3 reads CAWSVIQGFSVTEAFF. In DNA form, the CDR3 reads TGTGCCTGGAGCGTAATTCAGGGCTTTTCGGTCACTGAAGCTTTCTTT. The full variable domain, in which reference TRBV30 and TRBJ1-1 provide the parts outside the CDR3, is SQTIHQWPATLVQPVGSPLSLECTVEGTSNPNLYWYRQAAGRGLQLLFYSVGIGQISSEVPQNLSASRPQDRQFILSSKKLLLSDSGFYLCAWSVIQGFSVTEAFFGQGTRLTVV.

The chain joins TRBV6-5 to TRBJ1-4, with D perhaps matching TRBD1 (5 bases). V lost 6 bases and J 8 bases, leaving 16 bases between the germline ends. This CDR3 region has 14 residues. Germline loops: CDR1 MNHEY, CDR2 SVGAGI. This chain's CDR3 is CASRSDREWEKLFF. In DNA form, the CDR3 reads TGTGCCAGCAGGTCCGACAGAGAGTGGGAAAAACTGTTTTTT.

This chain links TRBV7-9 with TRBJ1-1, with D uncertain. CDR1 is SEHNR and CDR2 is FQNEAQ in the germline V gene (reference sequence). The CDR3 is made up of 11 amino acids. Deletions cut 7 bases from V and 0 bases from J, with 3 bases between. The CDR3 reads CASNMNTEAFF. CDR3 in DNA: TGTGCCAGCAACATGAACACTGAAGCTTTCTTT.

This clone occurred a few times. The chain links TRBV29-1 to TRBJ2-5, with 7 bases matching TRBD2. Germline CDR1 SQVTM, CDR2 ANQGSEA. The V and J ends lost 5 bases and 5 bases, in that order; junction bases with no gene match: 11. The CDR3 has 14 amino acids. The CDR3 loop reads CSVTPGGGRETQYF. As DNA, the CDR3 is TGCAGCGTTACTCCTGGCGGGGGTCGGGAGACCCAGTACTTC.

The chain links TRBV7-2 to TRBJ1-2; TRBD1 agrees at 10 bases. Germline loops: CDR1 SGHTA, CDR2 FQGNSA. Trimming took 1 base from V and 4 from J; bases not matched to a gene: 0. The CDR3 runs to 14 residues. The CDR3 reads CASSLGQGAYGYTF. CDR3 nucleotide sequence: TGTGCCAGCAGCTTAGGACAGGGGGCCTATGGCTACACCTTC.